The 19 T cell receptor beta chains below come from one sample, sequenced in a study of blood T cell repertoires in COVID-19. Libraries were prepared by immunoSEQ multiplex PCR; TCRdb keeps only in-frame clonotypes and omits some of them. The sample holds fewer than 400,000 clones, roughly 90% seen once. The sequencing input was peripheral blood. All receptors come from a woman aged 30 to 39 with COVID-19, enrolled during active disease.

V usage is TRBV28 and J usage is TRBJ2-7; 7 bases fit TRBD1. The CDR3 loop spans 14 amino acids. Looked up from germline, CDR1 is MDHEN and CDR2 is SYDVKM. V was clipped by 4 bases and J by 2 bases; unmatched bases: 5. CDR3 in amino acids: CASSYRGLTYEQYF. CDR3 nucleotides: TGTGCCAGCAGTTATAGGGGGCTCACCTACGAGCAGTACTTC.

The genes are TRBV7-2 and TRBJ2-7; the match to TRBD2 covers 11 bases. The trim removed 1 base at V and 0 bases at J, leaving 8 bases unmatched. The CDR3 runs 18 residues. The V gene's germline CDR1 is SGHTA and CDR2 FQGNSA. The CDR3 loop reads CASSLVGTSGSLSYEQYF. CDR3 DNA: TGTGCCAGCAGCTTAGTAGGGACTAGCGGTTCCCTCTCCTACGAGCAGTACTTC.

The V gene is TRBV10-1, the J gene TRBJ2-2; 9 bases match TRBD1. The V gene end was trimmed by 6 bases and the J gene end by 2 bases; junction bases not matched to a gene: 4. The germline CDR1 and CDR2 sequences are WNHNN and SYGVQD (reference sequence). The CDR3 has 15 amino acids. The CDR3 spells CASRAGQGNTGELFF. The CDR3 DNA is TGCGCCAGCAGAGCGGGACAGGGAAACACCGGGGAGCTGTTTTTT.

The chain recombines TRBV5-4 with TRBJ1-2, with 8 positions matching TRBD1. There are 13 residues in the CDR3. The germline CDR1 and CDR2 sequences are SGHNT and YYREEE (reference sequence). V shed 5 bases and J 5 bases; nucleotides not matched to a gene: 5. The CDR3: CASSRQGRYGYTF. The DNA of the CDR3 is TGTGCCAGCAGTCGACAGGGGAGATATGGCTACACCTTC.

V is TRBV7-3 and J is TRBJ1-1, with no clear D. V shed 3 bases and J shed 0 bases, with 8 bases lying between them. The CDR3 totals 14 residues. Germline loops: CDR1 SGHTA, CDR2 FQGTGA. The CDR3 loop reads CASSLAAMNTEAFF. The DNA of the CDR3 is TGTGCCAGCAGCTTGGCGGCTATGAACACTGAAGCTTTCTTT.

The chain is built from TRBV19 and TRBJ2-5, with TRBD2 matching 11 bases. The trim removed 5 bases at V and 6 bases at J, leaving 8 bases unmatched. The CDR3 length is 15 residues. Per germline, CDR1 LNHDA and CDR2 SQIVND (reference sequence). In DNA, the CDR3 is TGTGCCAGTAGTCCAACTAGCGGGAGATCGCAGACCCAGTACTTC. This translates into CASSPTSGRSQTQYF. Full variable domain (missing parts from reference TRBV19 and TRBJ2-5): DGGITQSPKYLFRKEGQNVTLSCEQNLNHDAMYWYRQDPGQGLRLIYYSQIVNDFQKGDIAEGYSVSREKKESFPLTVTSAQKNPTAFYLCASSPTSGRSQTQYFGPGTRLLVL.

CDR3 amino acids: CASTTDRATNVLTF. Here the CDR3 DNA reads TGTGCCAGTACCACCGACAGGGCGACCAACGTCCTGACTTTC. The V call is TRBV19, the J call TRBJ2-6, with 7 bases that match TRBD1. The CDR3 loop spans 14 amino acids. Germline V CDR1 and CDR2: LNHDA, SQIVND (reference sequence). V lost 7 bases, J lost 8 bases, and 8 bases stayed unmatched. Complete variable domain (other parts from reference TRBV19 and TRBJ2-6): DGGITQSPKYLFRKEGQNVTLSCEQNLNHDAMYWYRQDPGQGLRLIYYSQIVNDFQKGDIAEGYSVSREKKESFPLTVTSAQKNPTAFYLCASTTDRATNVLTFGAGSRLTVL.

This rearrangement joins TRBV7-7 to TRBJ2-5; 9 positions match TRBD1. The junction had 12 bases not matched to a gene; V was cut back by 5 bases and J by 5 bases. CDR1 is SSHAT and CDR2 is FNYEAQ in the germline V gene (reference sequence). This CDR3 contains 16 residues. The CDR3 DNA sequence: TGTGCCAGCAGCCTCGGGACAGGGAAACCCTGGGAGACCCAGTACTTC. Translating gives CASSLGTGKPWETQYF.

V usage is TRBV3-1 (or the pseudogene TRBV3-2) and J usage is TRBJ1-5; D may be TRBD1 (5 bases). Germline V lookup: CDR1 LGHDT, CDR2 YNNKEL (reference sequence). The CDR3 is 15 residues long. V was clipped by 0 bases and J by 1 base, with 7 bases between them. The CDR3 region has the DNA TGTGCCAGCAGCCAAGATAACAGGAGCAATCAGCCCCAGCATTTT. Residues: CASSQDNRSNQPQHF.

The chain couples TRBV11-2 to TRBJ1-5; 9 bases line up with TRBD1. Germline CDR1 and CDR2: SGHAT and FQNNGV. This CDR3 is 14 amino acids long. V was pared by 5 bases and J by 4 bases, with 3 bases of the junction left unmatched. In nucleotides, the CDR3 is TGTGCCAGCAGCCCCGGGACAGGGAATCAGCCCCAGCATTTT. This sequence encodes CASSPGTGNQPQHF.

The chain uses TRBV28 and TRBJ1-2; TRBD1 is a possible D gene (6 bases). Deletions cut 3 bases from V and 4 bases from J, with 12 bases between. Per the germline V gene, CDR1 is MDHEN and CDR2 is SYDVKM. The CDR3 spans 14 residues. The DNA of the CDR3 is TGTGCCAGCAGTTTGATAGGGGGATCCTATGGCTACACCTTC. This gives the protein CASSLIGGSYGYTF.

The rearrangement uses TRBV19 and TRBJ2-1, with TRBD2 matching over 8 bases. CDR1 and CDR2 from the germline V gene are LNHDA and SQIVND (reference sequence). V gave up 10 bases and J gave up 9 bases; unmatched junction bases: 11. The CDR3 totals 13 residues. In nucleotides, the CDR3 is TGTGCCACCTCCGGGACTAGAACTAGTGAGCAGTTCTTC. The encoded protein is CATSGTRTSEQFF.

The chain uses TRBV30 and TRBJ1-4; possible D gene TRBD1, 6 bases. This CDR3 contains 15 residues. Germline values: CDR1 GTSNPN, CDR2 SVGIG (reference sequence). V gave up 4 bases and J gave up 0 bases, with 12 bases separating them. The CDR3 DNA is TGTGCCTGGATGGGGGACACAACAACTAATGAAAAACTGTTTTTT. It encodes CAWMGDTTTNEKLFF.

This clone was found once. This rearrangement joins TRBV13 to TRBJ1-2; TRBD1 aligns across 8 bases. This CDR3 spans 15 amino acids. In germline, CDR1 is PRHDT, CDR2 FYEKMQ (reference sequence). V trimming: 5 bases; J trimming: 8 bases; junction bases outside the gene matches: 13. The chain's CDR3 is CASSGPGQALEGYTF. DNA for the CDR3: TGTGCCAGCAGCGGCCCGGGACAGGCTCTAGAGGGCTACACCTTC.

The chain links TRBV9 to TRBJ1-6; D is unclear. V was trimmed by 5 bases and J by 6 bases, leaving 15 bases between them. This CDR3 has 15 amino acids. Germline lookup yields CDR1 SGDLS and CDR2 YYNGEE. The CDR3 region is CASREGNVANSPLHF. The CDR3 bases are TGTGCCAGCAGAGAGGGTAACGTAGCTAATTCACCCCTCCACTTT.

The sample holds one count of this clone. The V and J genes are TRBV24-1 and TRBJ2-7, with TRBD1 matching over 8 bases. CDR3 length equals 13 residues. CDR1 KGHDR and CDR2 SFDVKD come from the germline V gene. J lost 11 bases, V lost 0 bases, and 5 bases had no gene match. CDR3 region: CATSDLLQGVKYF. Written as DNA, the CDR3 is TGTGCCACCAGTGATTTGCTACAGGGGGTTAAGTACTTC.

This clone was counted once. This chain uses TRBV7-8 with TRBJ2-2, with D tentatively TRBD1 (6 bases). The CDR3 loop spans 15 amino acids. Trimming took 5 bases from V and 7 from J, leaving 17 bases between them. Germline V CDR1 and CDR2: SGHVS, FQNEAQ. In nucleotides, the CDR3 is TGTGCCAGCAGCCTAGAGGCAGGGGCTGGCGGGGAGCTGTTTTTT. Its protein product is CASSLEAGAGGELFF.

This chain uses TRBV6-6 with TRBJ2-2; 7 bases align to TRBD1. The J segment lost 4 bases and the V segment lost 5 bases, leaving 10 bases of the junction unmatched. The CDR3 extends over 16 amino acids. CDR1 is MNHNY and CDR2 is SVGAGI in the germline V gene (reference sequence). The CDR3 DNA reads TGTGCCAGCAGTCGACTTAGACAGGGTGGCACCGGGGAGCTGTTTTTT. It specifies CASSRLRQGGTGELFF.

This chain joins TRBV19 and TRBJ1-1, with D unresolved. Trimming stripped 5 bases from V and 4 bases from J, with 14 bases between. The CDR3 has 14 amino acids. CDR1 and CDR2 from the germline V gene are LNHDA and SQIVND (reference sequence). In DNA form, the CDR3 reads TGTGCCAGTAGTCTGAGAATCACCGGCACTGAAGCTTTCTTT. It yields the protein CASSLRITGTEAFF.